This T cell receptor beta chain originates from a study of blood T cell repertoires in COVID-19. Using immunoSEQ multiplex PCR, the repertoire was profiled, and TCRdb retains in-frame clones only, with some absent. The table shows about 250,000 clones, with nearly 90% occurring only once. Sequenced material: peripheral blood. The clonotype was recovered from a man between 18 and 35 years old with active or convalescent COVID-19.

The CDR3 loop reads CASSPEGGFGQPQHF. CDR3 DNA: TGTGCCAGCAGTCCGGAGGGGGGGTTTGGTCAGCCCCAGCATTTT. The V and J genes are TRBV28 and TRBJ1-5, with D possibly matching TRBD1 (6 bases). Germline CDR1 is MDHEN and CDR2 is SYDVKM. The CDR3 spans 15 residues. Trimming left V 5 bases short and J 6 bases short, with 17 bases between.